In its sample, the clone carrying this T cell receptor beta chain was seen many times. The antigen is undetermined. It was RNA transcripts that yielded the amplified TCR beta CDR3 regions. The HTBI primer set served for first-round RT-PCR of the TCR CDR3. TCRdb called the multiplex PCR reads again in MiXCR, with one record for every CDR3 protein. Here the sample spans under 500,000 distinct CDR3 sequences, about 14% being singletons. Inclusion characteristics of ophthalmopathy patients comprised a Clinical Activity Score of at least 3, a NOSPECS grade of at least 4, and duration under 3 months. Pregnant or lactating patients were excluded, as were those with uncontrolled infection or other autoimmune disease. V shed 3 bases and J 2 bases; nucleotides not matched to a gene: 2. The CDR3 consists of 15 residues. Germline CDR1 is ENHRY and CDR2 is SYGVKD. The record originates from a study of T cells in Graves' hyperthyroidism and ophthalmopathy. General study points: Ophthalmopathy was model-predicted a median roughly 6.3 months pre-onset.

The origin of this receptor is a man aged 50 to 60 with Graves' ophthalmopathy. Sequencing used blood. The chain recombines TRBV10-3 with TRBJ2-3; 10 bases fit TRBD1. CDR3 amino acids: CAISDGTGDTDTQYF. The CDR3 nucleotides are TGTGCCATCAGTGACGGGACAGGGGACACAGATACGCAGTATTTT.